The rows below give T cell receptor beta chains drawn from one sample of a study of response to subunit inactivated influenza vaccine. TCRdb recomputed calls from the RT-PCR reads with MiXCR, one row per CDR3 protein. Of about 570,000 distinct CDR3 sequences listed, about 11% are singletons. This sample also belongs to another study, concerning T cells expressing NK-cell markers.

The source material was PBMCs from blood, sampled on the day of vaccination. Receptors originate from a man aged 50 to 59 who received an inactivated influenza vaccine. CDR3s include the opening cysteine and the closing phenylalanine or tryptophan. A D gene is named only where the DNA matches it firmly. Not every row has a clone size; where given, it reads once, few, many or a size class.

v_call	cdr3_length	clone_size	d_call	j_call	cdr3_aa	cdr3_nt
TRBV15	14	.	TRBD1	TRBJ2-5	CATSIDRGLETQYF	TGTGCCACCAGCATCGACAGGGGTTTGGAGACCCAGTACTTC
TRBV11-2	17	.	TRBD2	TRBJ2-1	CASSPSLLAGAYNEQFF	TGTGCCAGCAGCCCGTCCCTTCTAGCGGGAGCCTACAATGAGCAGTTCTTC
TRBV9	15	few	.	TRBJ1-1	CASSVEGGTWAEAFF	TGTGCCAGCAGCGTAGAAGGGGGGACGTGGGCTGAAGCTTTCTTT
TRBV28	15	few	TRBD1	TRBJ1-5	CASSHGQGNDQPQHF	TGTGCCAGCAGTCACGGACAGGGGAACGATCAGCCCCAGCATTTT
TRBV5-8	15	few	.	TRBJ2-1	CASSLQQGMNNEQFF	TGTGCCAGCAGCCTACAACAGGGTATGAACAATGAGCAGTTCTTC
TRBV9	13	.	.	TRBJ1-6	CASSSGPDSPLHF	TGTGCCAGCAGCTCCGGACCGGATTCACCCCTCCACTTT
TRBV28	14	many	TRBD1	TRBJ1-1	CASSPNRGNTEAFF	TGTGCCAGCAGCCCAAACAGGGGGAACACTGAAGCTTTCTTT
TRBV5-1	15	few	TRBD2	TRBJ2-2	CASSLGGRAAGELFF	TGCGCCAGCAGCTTGGGTGGGAGGGCCGCCGGGGAGCTGTTTTTT
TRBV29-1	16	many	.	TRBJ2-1	CSVEDPGGGRLGEQFF	TGCAGCGTTGAAGATCCTGGAGGGGGCAGATTAGGGGAGCAGTTCTTC
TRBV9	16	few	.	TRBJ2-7	CASSVATGQGIDEQYF	TGTGCCAGCAGCGTAGCTACTGGGCAGGGGATTGACGAGCAGTACTTC
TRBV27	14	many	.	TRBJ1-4	CASSLGTQGEKLFF	TGTGCCAGCAGTCTCGGGACCCAAGGTGAAAAACTGTTTTTT
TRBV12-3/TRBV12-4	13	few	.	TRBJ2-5	CASNQRQQETQYF	TGTGCCAGCAACCAACGACAGCAAGAGACCCAGTACTTC
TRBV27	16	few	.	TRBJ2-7	CASSSRSGYSSYEQYF	TGTGCCAGCAGTTCTAGATCGGGATATAGCTCCTACGAGCAGTACTTC
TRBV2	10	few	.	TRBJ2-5	CASMQETQYF	TGTGCCAGCATGCAAGAGACCCAGTACTTC
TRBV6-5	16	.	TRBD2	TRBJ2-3	CASSYTAGGRTDTQYF	TGTGCCAGCAGTTACACAGCGGGAGGGCGCACAGATACGCAGTATTTT
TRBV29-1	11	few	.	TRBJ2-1	CSVEDNKGPFF	TGCAGCGTTGAAGATAATAAGGGGCCGTTCTTC
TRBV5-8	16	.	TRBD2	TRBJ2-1	CASSAGERAAGNEQFF	TGTGCCAGCAGCGCGGGAGAGCGGGCTGCTGGTAATGAGCAGTTCTTC
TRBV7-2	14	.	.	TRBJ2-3	CASLLGGRSDTQYF	TGTGCCAGCCTTTTGGGGGGGCGATCAGATACGCAGTATTTT
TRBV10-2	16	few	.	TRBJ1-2	CASSESKGGQVSGYTF	TGCGCCAGCAGTGAGTCGAAGGGGGGGCAGGTCTCTGGCTACACCTTC
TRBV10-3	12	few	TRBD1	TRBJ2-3	CAIQGNADTQYF	TGTGCCATACAGGGGAACGCAGATACGCAGTATTTT
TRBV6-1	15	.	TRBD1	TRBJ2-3	CASTSTGGRTDTQYF	TGTGCCAGCACCTCGACAGGGGGTCGAACAGATACGCAGTATTTT
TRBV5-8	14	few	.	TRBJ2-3	CASSKKLGTDTQYF	TGTGCCAGCAGCAAAAAATTGGGCACAGATACGCAGTATTTT
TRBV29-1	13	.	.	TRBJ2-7	CSVPGQPGYEQYF	TGCAGCGTTCCAGGACAGCCTGGGTACGAGCAGTACTTC
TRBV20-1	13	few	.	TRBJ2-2	CSANPVGTGELFF	TGCAGTGCTAACCCGGTTGGGACCGGGGAGCTGTTTTTT
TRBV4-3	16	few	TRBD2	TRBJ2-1	CASSQVGGTSEDEQFF	TGCGCCAGCAGCCAAGTCGGGGGGACTAGCGAGGATGAGCAGTTCTTC
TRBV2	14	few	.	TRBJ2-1	CASSVGGSFGEQFF	TGTGCCAGCTCTGTGGGGGGTTCTTTTGGTGAGCAGTTCTTC
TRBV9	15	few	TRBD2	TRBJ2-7	CASSATSGRAYEQYF	TGTGCCAGCAGCGCCACTAGCGGGAGGGCTTACGAGCAGTACTTC
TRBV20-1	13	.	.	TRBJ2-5	CSALETGQETQYF	TGCAGTGCTTTAGAGACAGGACAAGAGACCCAGTACTTC
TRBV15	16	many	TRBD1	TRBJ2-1	CATSGLRDRGRSEQFF	TGTGCCACCAGCGGTCTCCGGGACAGGGGTAGAAGTGAGCAGTTCTTC
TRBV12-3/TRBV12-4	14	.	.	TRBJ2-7	CASRGQGIAYEQYF	TGTGCCAGCAGGGGACAAGGAATCGCTTACGAGCAGTACTTC
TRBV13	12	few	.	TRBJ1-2	CASSLGIYGYTF	TGTGCCAGCAGCTTGGGGATCTATGGCTACACCTTC
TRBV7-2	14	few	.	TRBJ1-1	CASSLGPRATEAFF	TGTGCCAGCAGCTTAGGCCCCAGGGCAACTGAAGCTTTCTTT
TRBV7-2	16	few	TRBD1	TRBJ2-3	CASSSLQGAISDTQYF	TGTGCCAGCAGCTCGTTACAGGGGGCAATCTCAGATACGCAGTATTTT
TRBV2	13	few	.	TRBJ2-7	CASMDGTFYEQYF	TGTGCCAGCATGGACGGGACCTTCTACGAGCAGTACTTC
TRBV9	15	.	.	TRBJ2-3	CASSVGGRRTDTQYF	TGTGCCAGCAGCGTAGGGGGTAGGCGCACAGATACGCAGTATTTT
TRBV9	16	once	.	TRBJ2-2	CASSVRLAGTVGELFF	TGTGCCAGCAGCGTAAGGCTAGCAGGCACCGTGGGGGAGCTGTTTTTT
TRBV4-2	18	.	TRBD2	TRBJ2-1	CASSHPTSGGALYNEQFF	TGTGCCAGCAGCCACCCGACTAGCGGGGGGGCCCTCTACAATGAGCAGTTCTTC
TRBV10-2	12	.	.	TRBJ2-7	CASSEWAGEQYF	TGCGCCAGCAGTGAGTGGGCAGGCGAGCAGTACTTC
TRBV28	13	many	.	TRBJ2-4	CASSLPTVGIQYF	TGTGCCAGCAGTTTACCGACCGTCGGCATTCAGTACTTC
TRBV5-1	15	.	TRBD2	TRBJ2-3	CASTPRGFTGDTQYF	TGCGCCAGCACGCCGCGGGGGTTCACTGGGGATACGCAGTATTTT
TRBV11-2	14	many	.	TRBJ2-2	CASSLQGATGELFF	TGTGCCAGCAGCTTACAGGGCGCCACCGGGGAGCTGTTTTTT
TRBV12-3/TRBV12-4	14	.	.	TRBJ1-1	CASSPEKRGTEAFF	TGTGCCAGCAGTCCCGAAAAGAGGGGCACTGAAGCTTTCTTT
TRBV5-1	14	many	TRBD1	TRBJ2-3	CASSDGQDTDTQYF	TGCGCCAGCAGCGACGGACAGGATACAGATACGCAGTATTTT
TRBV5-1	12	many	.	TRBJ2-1	CASSLDGRGGFF	TGCGCCAGCAGCTTAGACGGAAGAGGGGGGTTCTTC
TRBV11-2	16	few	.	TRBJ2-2	CASSPAAGRATGELFF	TGTGCCAGCAGCCCGGCCGCGGGCAGGGCAACCGGGGAGCTGTTTTTT
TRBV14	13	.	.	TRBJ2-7	CASSQDRVVEQYF	TGTGCCAGCAGCCAAGACAGGGTGGTCGAGCAGTACTTC